The present entry profiles one TCR beta chain with its context. The protocol was immunoSEQ multiplex PCR, while the TCRdb copy is restricted to in-frame clones and leaves out a portion. The sample records about 200,000 clones, 89% being singletons. The record originates from a study of blood T cell repertoires in COVID-19. The CDR3 runs 15 residues. V lost 7 bases to trimming and J lost 2 bases; unmatched junction nucleotides: 11. CDR1 and CDR2 from the germline V gene are SQVTM and ANQGSEA. The sample comprised peripheral blood. This TCR came from a man aged 60 to 69 who had recovered from COVID-19. The V call is TRBV29-1, the J call TRBJ1-2; 9 nucleotides agree with TRBD1. The CDR3: CSARMGTGYNYGYTF. Here the CDR3 DNA reads TGCAGCGCCCGGATGGGGACAGGGTACAACTATGGCTACACCTTC.